This T cell receptor beta chain was obtained from a study of shared clonotypes between healthy human individuals. Overall study context: CD4 naive and memory got three plates each, CD8 naive two, CD8 memory one. Whole-study findings and limits: A handful of donors showed sharing of approximately 5% of naive CD4 clonotypes. Clonotype sharing among donors likely depends on sequencing depth.

In the original analysis: Owing to the provision of junction-only sequences devoid of quality scores by immunoSEQ, filtering differed. Sequenced by immunoSEQ multiplex PCR; TCRdb stores in-frame clones only, minus some. V and J calls and clone size come straight from that table; D and trimming were deduced from the DNA. This sample has approximately 2,200,000 clones; about 93% occur once, and the top ten carry 1.5% to 2%. In the case of this clone: Its specificity is not known.

CD45RO-negative, CCR7-selected cells formed the naive CD8 fraction, which excluded terminally differentiated effector memory CD45RA+ cells. This CDR3 region has 18 residues. CDR1 and CDR2 from the germline V gene are MNHEY and SMNVEV (reference sequence). V was pared by 2 bases and J by 0 bases, with 7 bases of the junction left unmatched. Sequencing was carried out using naive CD8+ T cells from PBMCs. This sequence was found in a young man in good health. Some clones in this sample may be carry-over from other donors' samples. This chain uses TRBV27 with TRBJ2-4; 10 nucleotides match TRBD2. In nucleotides, the CDR3 is TGTGCCAGCAGTTTAGGTAGCGGGAGGACCCTAGCCAAAAACATTCAGTACTTC. It codes for CASSLGSGRTLAKNIQYF.